This T cell receptor (beta chain) appears in the sequencing data of a study of blood T cell repertoires in COVID-19. Study overall: Collection of acute and convalescent COVID-19 samples took place in the United States, Italy and Spain. Nucleic acid was either cDNA or gDNA, and it came from T cells, B-cell-depleted T cells, or PBMCs.

The assay was immunoSEQ multiplex PCR, and TCRdb's table has in-frame clones only and misses some. This sample has 140,000 or so clones, with about 87% found just once. V shed 7 bases and J 4 bases; nucleotides not matched to a gene: 6. CDR3 length: 15 residues. Germline V lookup: CDR1 SEHNR, CDR2 FQNEAQ (reference sequence). Sequenced: peripheral blood. This receptor was obtained from a human donor in a cohort sampled during active COVID-19. The chain recombines TRBV7-9 with TRBJ2-1, with 11 positions matching TRBD2. The CDR3 region has the DNA TGTGCCAGCACCCAGGGGACTAGCGGTTACAATGAGCAGTTCTTC. Translated, it gives CASTQGTSGYNEQFF.